The next 24 T cell receptor beta chains were all read from a single sample in a study of technical replicates of blood from a handful of donors. TCRdb's table, derived via immunoSEQ multiplex PCR, lists solely in-frame clones and lacks some. Here the sample spans some 48,000 clones, approximately 95% being singletons. The sequenced material came from T cells isolated from PBMCs. These receptors were obtained from a human donor in good health.

This chain joins TRBV14 and TRBJ2-1; D may be TRBD2 (5 bases). Germline CDR1 is SGHDN and CDR2 is FVKESK. The CDR3 has 13 amino acids. Trimming removed 2 bases from V and 6 bases from J, with 8 bases in between. CDR3 in amino acids: CASSQRAGNEQFF. CDR3 bases: TGTGCCAGCAGCCAAAGGGCGGGCAATGAGCAGTTCTTC. The full variable domain, completed using reference TRBV14 and TRBJ2-1, is EAGVTQFPSHSVIEKGQTVTLRCDPISGHDNLYWYRRVMGKEIKFLLHFVKESKQDESGMPNNRFLAERTGGTYSTLKVQPAELEDSGVYFCASSQRAGNEQFFGPGTRLTVL.

This clone has just one count. This chain connects TRBV27 to TRBJ1-1; no clear D gene. The CDR3 contains 13 residues. Germline V gives CDR1 MNHEY, CDR2 SMNVEV (reference sequence). The ends were cut back, 3 bases at V and 3 bases at J, with 8 bases in the middle. CDR3 sequence: CASSLMAHTEAFF. As DNA, the CDR3 is TGTGCCAGCAGTTTGATGGCCCACACTGAAGCTTTCTTT.

The chain joins TRBV2 to TRBJ2-1, with D possibly TRBD1 on 6 matching bases. The length of the CDR3 is 13 residues. Germline V CDR1 and CDR2: SNHLY, FYNNEI. V was cut by 1 base and J by 6 bases, with 7 bases left in between. The CDR3 DNA is TGTGCCAGCAGTGAAGACAGGGTCAATGAGCAGTTCTTC. Translating it yields CASSEDRVNEQFF.

V is TRBV5-4 and J is TRBJ2-1; possible D gene TRBD2, 6 bases. CDR1 is SGHNT and CDR2 is YYREEE in the germline V gene (reference sequence). Trimming stripped 4 bases from V and 3 bases from J, with 14 bases between. The CDR3 consists of 15 residues. CDR3 coding DNA: TGTGCCAGCAGCCCAACTAGCTTCAGCTACAATGAGCAGTTCTTC. This translates into CASSPTSFSYNEQFF.

V gene TRBV14 combines with J gene TRBJ2-7; D gene uncertain. The V and J ends lost 1 base and 4 bases respectively, with 14 bases between them. The CDR3 contains 15 residues. Per germline, CDR1 SGHDN and CDR2 FVKESK. Written as DNA, the CDR3 is TGTGCCAGCAGCCAAGGAATTCGTACGAGGTACGAGCAGTACTTC. It specifies CASSQGIRTRYEQYF.

This chain joins TRBV29-1 and TRBJ1-2; the match to TRBD1 covers 9 bases. V gave up 7 bases and J gave up 6 bases; unmatched junction bases: 6. From germline, CDR1 is SQVTM and CDR2 ANQGSEA. There are 12 residues in the CDR3. The CDR3 loop reads CSGTTGGHGYTF. Written as DNA, the CDR3 is TGCAGCGGCACGACAGGGGGTCATGGCTACACCTTC.

The genes are TRBV7-2 and TRBJ2-7; D possibly corresponds to TRBD2 (6 bases). The CDR3 loop spans 17 amino acids. Germline values: CDR1 SGHTA, CDR2 FQGNSA. The ends were cut back, 0 bases at V and 0 bases at J, with 15 bases in the middle. DNA of the CDR3: TGTGCCAGCAGCTTAGCGCGGATTAGCGGAAGCTCCTACGAGCAGTACTTC. This translates into CASSLARISGSSYEQYF.

V is TRBV10-3 and J is TRBJ2-5; a weak D match, TRBD1 (6 bases). Deletions cut 10 bases from V and 4 bases from J, with 22 bases between. The CDR3 spans 15 residues. The V gene's germline CDR1 is ENHRY and CDR2 SYGVKD. CDR3 amino acids: CATSVQGPRGETQYF. DNA for the CDR3: TGTGCCACCTCAGTTCAGGGGCCCAGAGGAGAGACCCAGTACTTC.

A single count supports this clone. This chain uses TRBV19 with TRBJ2-1; D unresolved. Trimming removed 4 bases from V and 8 bases from J, with 24 bases in between. The CDR3 runs 17 residues. CDR1 is LNHDA and CDR2 is SQIVND in the germline V gene (reference sequence). CDR3 region: CASSTTGLVPRPDEQFF. CDR3 sequence (DNA): TGTGCCAGTAGTACAACCGGTCTAGTCCCCCGCCCCGATGAGCAGTTCTTC. The full variable domain, with the rest looked up from reference TRBV19 and TRBJ2-1, is DGGITQSPKYLFRKEGQNVTLSCEQNLNHDAMYWYRQDPGQGLRLIYYSQIVNDFQKGDIAEGYSVSREKKESFPLTVTSAQKNPTAFYLCASSTTGLVPRPDEQFFGPGTRLTVL.

V gene TRBV6-1 combines with J gene TRBJ2-7; 7 nucleotides align to TRBD2. V shed 4 bases and J 3 bases; nucleotides not matched to a gene: 6. The CDR3 runs to 14 residues. Germline V gene data show CDR1 as MNHNS and CDR2 as SASEGT. CDR3 loop: CASSGGREIYEQYF. As DNA, the CDR3 is TGTGCCAGCAGTGGGGGGAGGGAGATCTACGAGCAGTACTTC.

This sequence joins TRBV7-4 and TRBJ2-5; 8 nucleotides align to TRBD1. Trimming removed 5 bases from V and 2 bases from J; junction bases left unmatched: 13. CDR1 and CDR2 (germline): SGHVT, SQSDAQ. CDR3 length: 17 amino acids. CDR3 sequence (DNA): TGTGCCAGCAGCGCCCCCTGCCGGGACAGGTGGCAAGAGACCCAGTACTTC. It yields the protein CASSAPCRDRWQETQYF.

This clone was detected only once. This chain links TRBV7-2 with TRBJ1-2; no clear D. V lost 3 bases and J lost 3, with 11 bases in between. The CDR3 is 14 residues long. Germline loops: CDR1 SGHTA, CDR2 FQGNSA. CDR3 coding DNA: TGTGCCAGCAGCTTGGCCCCCCGGGACTATGGCTACACCTTC. As protein: CASSLAPRDYGYTF.

Only a few counts were recorded for this clone. V usage is TRBV5-1 and J usage is TRBJ2-7, with 9 bases matching TRBD1. CDR1 is SGHRS, CDR2 YFSETQ, per germline. J was trimmed by 4 bases and V by 0 bases; bases with no gene match: 5. This CDR3 is 15 amino acids long. CDR3: CASSLEGTGIYEQYF. The CDR3 DNA sequence: TGCGCCAGCAGCTTGGAAGGGACAGGGATTTACGAGCAGTACTTC.

The chain is built from TRBV18 and TRBJ2-7; TRBD2 aligns across 8 bases. Per the germline V gene, CDR1 is KGHSH and CDR2 is LQKENI. CDR3 length equals 15 residues. V lost 3 bases to trimming and J lost 3 bases; unmatched junction nucleotides: 7. DNA of the CDR3: TGTGCCAGCTCACCGGGGGTTAGCGGGATCTACGAGCAGTACTTC. Residues: CASSPGVSGIYEQYF. Using reference TRBV18 and TRBJ2-7 for the parts outside the CDR3, the full variable domain is NAGVMQNPRHLVRRRGQEARLRCSPMKGHSHVYWYRQLPEEGLKFMVYLQKENIIDESGMPKERFSAEFPKEGPSILRIQQVVRGDSAAYFCASSPGVSGIYEQYFGPGTRLTVT.

The chain uses TRBV5-6 and TRBJ1-1; D is uncertain. V lost 4 bases and J 1 base, leaving 17 bases between the germline ends. The CDR3 loop spans 16 amino acids. CDR1 and CDR2 from the germline V gene are SGHDT and YYEEEE. The CDR3, as DNA: TGTGCCAGCAGCAGGAGGTTTCAAGTTCCGAACACTGAAGCTTTCTTT. Its translation is CASSRRFQVPNTEAFF.

The chain links TRBV5-1 to TRBJ2-7; the D gene is possibly TRBD1 (5 bases). Germline CDR1 and CDR2: SGHRS and YFSETQ. CDR3 length: 12 amino acids. V was clipped by 1 base and J by 5 bases, with 7 bases between them. CDR3 DNA sequence: TGCGCCAGCAGCTTGCAGGGCCACGAGCAGTACTTC. Protein: CASSLQGHEQYF.

The gene calls are TRBV9 and TRBJ1-3; TRBD1 is a possible D gene (5 bases). This CDR3 has 16 residues. Per germline, CDR1 SGDLS and CDR2 YYNGEE. Trimming stripped 4 bases from V and 4 bases from J, with 18 bases between. CDR3 residues: CASSRGEALAGNTIYF. The CDR3 DNA sequence: TGTGCCAGCAGCCGGGGGGAGGCTTTGGCCGGAAACACCATATATTTT.

The chain recombines TRBV13 with TRBJ2-5; TRBD1 is a possible D gene (6 bases). The CDR3 runs 13 residues. V gave up 4 bases and J gave up 4 bases, with 10 bases separating them. Germline CDR1 and CDR2: PRHDT and FYEKMQ (reference sequence). CDR3 coding DNA: TGTGCCAGCAGCTGGGACAACTCAGAGACCCAGTACTTC. It specifies CASSWDNSETQYF.

The rearrangement uses TRBV2 and TRBJ2-7; D remains unclear. CDR1 is SNHLY and CDR2 is FYNNEI in the germline V gene. V was trimmed by 6 bases and J by 5 bases, leaving 11 bases between them. There are 12 residues in the CDR3. This CDR3 reads CASRLVWHEQYF. CDR3 DNA: TGTGCCAGCAGGCTAGTTTGGCACGAGCAGTACTTC.

DNA for the CDR3: TGCAGCGTTGATATGGCTAGACAAGAGACCCAGTACTTC. It specifies CSVDMARQETQYF. This chain links TRBV29-1 with TRBJ2-5; no definite D call. The CDR3 runs 13 residues. Germline V gives CDR1 SQVTM, CDR2 ANQGSEA. V was pared by 3 bases and J by 2 bases, with 10 bases between.

The chain uses TRBV4-1 and TRBJ2-7, with TRBD2 matching over 11 bases. CDR1 is MGHRA and CDR2 is YSYEKL in the germline V gene. The CDR3 is 16 amino acids. The V and J ends lost 1 base and 2 bases, in that order; junction bases with no gene match: 4. The CDR3 nucleotides are TGCGCCAGCAGCCAAGTAACTAGCGGGGGAACCTACGAGCAGTACTTC. Translated, it gives CASSQVTSGGTYEQYF.

The gene calls are TRBV11-2 and TRBJ2-7; a possible D gene is TRBD1 (7 bases). CDR1 is SGHAT and CDR2 is FQNNGV in the germline V gene. The CDR3 totals 13 residues. Trimming removed 5 bases at V and 2 bases at J, with 10 bases between. The CDR3, as DNA: TGTGCCAGCAGCCCAGGGGGGCCCTACGAGCAGTACTTC. Its translation is CASSPGGPYEQYF.

The V call is TRBV19, the J call TRBJ2-3; 10 positions match TRBD2. Germline assignment: CDR1 LNHDA and CDR2 SQIVND (reference sequence). The junction had 5 bases not matched to a gene; V was cut back by 8 bases and J by 0 bases. This CDR3 has 15 residues. The CDR3 loop reads CASGTSASSTDTQYF. The CDR3 nucleotides read TGTGCCAGTGGGACTAGCGCTTCTAGCACAGATACGCAGTATTTT.

The chain uses TRBV5-1 and TRBJ2-5, with TRBD2 matching over 8 bases. Germline CDR1 is SGHRS and CDR2 is YFSETQ. Trimming removed 7 bases from V and 5 bases from J; junction bases left unmatched: 13. The CDR3 is made up of 15 amino acids. The CDR3 DNA reads TGCGCCAGCTACCAAAGCGGGAGAGGGTGGGAGACCCAGTACTTC. It specifies CASYQSGRGWETQYF.